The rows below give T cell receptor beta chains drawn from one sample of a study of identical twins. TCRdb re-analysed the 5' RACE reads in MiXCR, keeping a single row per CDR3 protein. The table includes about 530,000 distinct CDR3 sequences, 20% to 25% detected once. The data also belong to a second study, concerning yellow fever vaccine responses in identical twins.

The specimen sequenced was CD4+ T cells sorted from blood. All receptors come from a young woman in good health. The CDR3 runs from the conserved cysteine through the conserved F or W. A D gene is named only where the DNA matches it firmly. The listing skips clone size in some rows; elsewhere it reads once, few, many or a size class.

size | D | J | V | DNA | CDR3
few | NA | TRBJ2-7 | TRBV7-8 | TGTGCCAGCAGCTTATATGGGGGCCTCGTCTACGAGCAGTACTTC | CASSLYGGLVYEQYF
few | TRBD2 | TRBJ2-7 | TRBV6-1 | TGTGCCAGCAAGCTAGCGGGAGGGCACGAGCAGTACTTC | CASKLAGGHEQYF
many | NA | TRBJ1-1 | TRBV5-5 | TGTGCCAGCAGCTTGGACAGGACCACTGAAGCTTTCTTT | CASSLDRTTEAFF
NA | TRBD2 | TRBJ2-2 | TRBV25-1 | TGTGCCAGCAGTGAAAGTCGGCTAGCGGGACCGAACACCGGGGAGCTGTTTTTT | CASSESRLAGPNTGELFF
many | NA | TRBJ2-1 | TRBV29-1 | TGCAGCGGGGGGAGTCGAGCGAATGAGCAGTTCTTC | CSGGSRANEQFF
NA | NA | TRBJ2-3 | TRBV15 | TGTGCCACCAGCAGAGATAAGGGGCGGGGGCTCCCCACAGATACGCAGTATTTT | CATSRDKGRGLPTDTQYF
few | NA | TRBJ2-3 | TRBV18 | TGTGCCAGCTCACCACGTCCCACAGATACGCAGTATTTT | CASSPRPTDTQYF
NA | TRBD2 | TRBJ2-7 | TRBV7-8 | TGTGCCAGCAGCCGAGGACTAGCGGAGGGCTCCTACGAGCAGTACTTC | CASSRGLAEGSYEQYF
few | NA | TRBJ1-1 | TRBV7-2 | TGTGCCAGCAGCTTCTACGCCTACATCGGATTGAACACTGAAGCTTTCTTT | CASSFYAYIGLNTEAFF
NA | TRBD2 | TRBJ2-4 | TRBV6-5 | TGTGCCAGCAGTTACAGCGGGGGGCTAGCGGCCAAAAACATTCAGTACTTC | CASSYSGGLAAKNIQYF
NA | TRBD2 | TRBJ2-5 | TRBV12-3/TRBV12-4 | TGTGCCAGCAGTTTGTTCCCTAGCGGGGGGGCCGAGACCCAGTACTTC | CASSLFPSGGAETQYF
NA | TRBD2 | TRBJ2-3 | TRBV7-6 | TGTGCCAGCAGCTTAGAGACTAGCGGGAGCTCAGATACGCAGTATTTT | CASSLETSGSSDTQYF
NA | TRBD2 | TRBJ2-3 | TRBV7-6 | TGTGCCAGCAGCTCCTCGACTAGCGGGAATACGGTTGGAGATACGCAGTATTTT | CASSSSTSGNTVGDTQYF
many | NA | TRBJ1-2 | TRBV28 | TGTGCCAGCAGTTCCGATGGGAACTATGGCTACACCTTC | CASSSDGNYGYTF
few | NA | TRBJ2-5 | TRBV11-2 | TGTGCCAGCAGCTTGGGTGTAAAAGAGACCCAGTACTTC | CASSLGVKETQYF
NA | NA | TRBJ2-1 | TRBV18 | TGTGCCAGCTCACCACCGGGACACTACAATGAGCAGTTCTTC | CASSPPGHYNEQFF
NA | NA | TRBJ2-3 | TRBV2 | TGTGCCAGCTGTTGGGTCTTAGAGAATACGCAGTATTTT | CASCWVLENTQYF
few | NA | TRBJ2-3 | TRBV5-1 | TGCGCCAGCAGCCCATTCTCACTTGCCCCCACAGATACGCAGTATTTT | CASSPFSLAPTDTQYF
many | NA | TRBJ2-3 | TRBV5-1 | TGCGCCAGCAGCCCTGGCCTGGTAGCAGATACGCAGTATTTT | CASSPGLVADTQYF
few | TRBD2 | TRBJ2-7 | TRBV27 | TGTGCCAGCAGTTTGGGGCTAGCGGGAGGTCCCGTCAAATACGAGCAGTACTTC | CASSLGLAGGPVKYEQYF
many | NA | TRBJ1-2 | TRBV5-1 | TGCGCCAGCAGCCCATGGACCGAAAACTATGGCTACACCTTC | CASSPWTENYGYTF
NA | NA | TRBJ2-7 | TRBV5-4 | TGTGCCAGCGGCGAGGGCGGCCTGGAGTACGAGCAGTACTTC | CASGEGGLEYEQYF
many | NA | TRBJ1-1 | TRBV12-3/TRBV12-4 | TGTGCCAGCAGTTTGCAGGGGAGGAACACTGAAGCTTTCTTT | CASSLQGRNTEAFF
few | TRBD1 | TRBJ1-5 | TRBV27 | TGTGCCAGCAGTTGGGGACAGAGGGGTCAGCCCCAGCATTTT | CASSWGQRGQPQHF
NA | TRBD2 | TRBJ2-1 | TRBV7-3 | TGTGCCAGCAGCCCCGGGACTAGCGGGAGGATGGGGCAGTTCTTC | CASSPGTSGRMGQFF
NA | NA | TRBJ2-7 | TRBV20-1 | TGCAGTGCTAGAGTTAGGCAGCAAGGCTCCTACGAGCAGTACTTC | CSARVRQQGSYEQYF
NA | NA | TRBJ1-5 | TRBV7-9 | TGTGCCAGCAGCCCCAGCGGGGGGAGCAATCAGCCCCAGCATTTT | CASSPSGGSNQPQHF
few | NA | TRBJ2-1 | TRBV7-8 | TGTGCCAGCAGCTTACCGTGGGTATCGTACAATGAGCAGTTCTTC | CASSLPWVSYNEQFF
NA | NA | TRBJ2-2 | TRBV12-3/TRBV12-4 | TGTGCCAGCAGCCCCCAACTAACTAACACCGGGGAGCTGTTTTTT | CASSPQLTNTGELFF
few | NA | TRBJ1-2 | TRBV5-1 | TGCGCCAGCAGCTTGGAGGCCAGCATTTCGAATGGCTACACCTTC | CASSLEASISNGYTF
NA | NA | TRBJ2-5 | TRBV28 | TGTGCCAGCAGTTTGCCCCTAGGGGGTAAAGAGACCCAGTACTTC | CASSLPLGGKETQYF
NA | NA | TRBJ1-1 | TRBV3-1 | TGTGCCAGCAGCCAATTTTCCGGCGGGGCTTTCTTT | CASSQFSGGAFF
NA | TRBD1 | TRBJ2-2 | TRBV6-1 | TGTGCCAGCACCGGACAGGGTTGGAGGGACACCGGGGAGCTGTTTTTT | CASTGQGWRDTGELFF
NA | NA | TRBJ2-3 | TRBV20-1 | TGCAGTGCTAGAGTCCCAGGAACTAGCACAGATACGCAGTATTTT | CSARVPGTSTDTQYF
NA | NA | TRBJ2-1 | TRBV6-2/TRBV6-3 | TGTGCCAGCAGCGGGGGGGACAGAAACTACAATGAGCAGTTCTTC | CASSGGDRNYNEQFF
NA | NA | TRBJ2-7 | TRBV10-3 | TGTGCCATTCGCGGGACCTCTTACGAGCAGTACTTC | CAIRGTSYEQYF
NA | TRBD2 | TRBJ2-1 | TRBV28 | TGTGCCAGCAGTTTGTGGGAGGGCCTTGGTGGTGAGCAGTTCTTC | CASSLWEGLGGEQFF
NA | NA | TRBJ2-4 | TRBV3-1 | TGTGCCAGCAGCCAAGAACGGGGGGCCAAAAACATTCAGTACTTC | CASSQERGAKNIQYF
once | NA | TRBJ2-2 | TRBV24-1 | TGTGCCACCAGTGATGGGACCGAAACCGGGGAGCTGTTTTTT | CATSDGTETGELFF
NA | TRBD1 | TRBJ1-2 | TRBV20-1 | TGCAGCGCCCGGGACAGAGCTAACTATGGCTACACCTTC | CSARDRANYGYTF
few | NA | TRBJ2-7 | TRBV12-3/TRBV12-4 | TGTGCCAGCAGTTCGACCCCCCCGCACGAGCAGTACTTC | CASSSTPPHEQYF
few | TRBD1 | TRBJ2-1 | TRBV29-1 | TGCAGCGTGACAGGGGCTAAGTTTGGGCAGTTCTTC | CSVTGAKFGQFF
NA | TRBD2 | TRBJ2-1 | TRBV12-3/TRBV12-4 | TGTGCCAGCAGTTTAGTGAGACTAGCCTCCAATGAGCAGTTCTTC | CASSLVRLASNEQFF
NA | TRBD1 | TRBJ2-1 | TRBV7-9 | TGTGCCAGCAGCTTATGGAACCGGGACAGGGAAGGAGATGAGCAGTTCTTC | CASSLWNRDREGDEQFF
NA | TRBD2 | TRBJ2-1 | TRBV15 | TGTGCCACCAGCAGAGAAGCAGCGGGGAAGAATGAGCAGTTCTTC | CATSREAAGKNEQFF
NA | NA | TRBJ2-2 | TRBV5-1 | TGCGCCAGCAGCTTCAGGGGGGACACCGGGGAGCTGTTTTTT | CASSFRGDTGELFF
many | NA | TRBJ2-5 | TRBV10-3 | TGTGCCATCAGTGGTGGGACTGGAAAAGAGACCCAGTACTTC | CAISGGTGKETQYF
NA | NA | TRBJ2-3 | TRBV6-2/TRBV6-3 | TGTGCCAGCAGCAGTAGCCGAGGGACTCCAGATACGCAGTATTTT | CASSSSRGTPDTQYF
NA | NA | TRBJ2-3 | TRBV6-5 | TGTGCCACCACTTCAGGGGCAGTAGATACGCAGTATTTT | CATTSGAVDTQYF
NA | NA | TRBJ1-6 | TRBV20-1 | TGCAGTGTCAGGCCCTATAATTCACCCCTCCACTTT | CSVRPYNSPLHF